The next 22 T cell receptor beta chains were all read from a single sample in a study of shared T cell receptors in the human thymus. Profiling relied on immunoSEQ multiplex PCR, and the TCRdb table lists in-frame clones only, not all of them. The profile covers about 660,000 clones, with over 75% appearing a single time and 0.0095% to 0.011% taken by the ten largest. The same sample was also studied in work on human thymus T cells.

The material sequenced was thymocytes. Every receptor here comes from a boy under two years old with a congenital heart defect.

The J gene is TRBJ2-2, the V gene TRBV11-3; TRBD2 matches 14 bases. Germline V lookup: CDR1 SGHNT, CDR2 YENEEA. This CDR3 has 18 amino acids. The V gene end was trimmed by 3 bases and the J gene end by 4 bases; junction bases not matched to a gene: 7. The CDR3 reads CASSFRLAGGPSTGELFF. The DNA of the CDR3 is TGTGCCAGCAGCTTCCGACTAGCGGGAGGGCCTAGCACCGGGGAGCTGTTTTTT.

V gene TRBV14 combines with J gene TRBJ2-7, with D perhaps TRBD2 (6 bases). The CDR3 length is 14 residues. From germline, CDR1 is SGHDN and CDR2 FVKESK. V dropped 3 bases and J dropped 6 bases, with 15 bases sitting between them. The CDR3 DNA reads TGTGCCAGCAGCCATAAGGCGGGATTTTGCGAGCAGTACTTC. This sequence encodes CASSHKAGFCEQYF.

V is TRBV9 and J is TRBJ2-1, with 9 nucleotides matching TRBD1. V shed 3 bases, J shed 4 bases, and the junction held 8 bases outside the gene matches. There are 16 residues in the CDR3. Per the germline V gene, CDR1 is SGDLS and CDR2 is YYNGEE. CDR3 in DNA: TGTGCCAGCAGCGCTCTAGGGACAGGGTGGTACAATGAGCAGTTCTTC. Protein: CASSALGTGWYNEQFF.

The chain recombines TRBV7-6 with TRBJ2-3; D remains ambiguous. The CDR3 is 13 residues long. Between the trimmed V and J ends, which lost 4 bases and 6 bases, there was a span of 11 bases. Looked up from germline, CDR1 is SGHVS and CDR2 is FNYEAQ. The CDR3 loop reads CASSSELVDTQYF. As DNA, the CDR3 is TGTGCCAGCAGCTCCGAGTTAGTGGATACGCAGTATTTT.

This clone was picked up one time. CDR3 in amino acids: CSARTSGYEQYF. The CDR3 DNA follows: TGCAGCGCCCGGACTAGCGGCTACGAGCAGTACTTC. V gene TRBV29-1 combines with J gene TRBJ2-7; 10 nucleotides agree with TRBD2. The CDR3 sequence is 12 residues long. CDR1 and CDR2 from the germline V gene are SQVTM and ANQGSEA. The V segment lost 7 bases and the J segment 3 bases; nucleotides outside the gene matches: 3.

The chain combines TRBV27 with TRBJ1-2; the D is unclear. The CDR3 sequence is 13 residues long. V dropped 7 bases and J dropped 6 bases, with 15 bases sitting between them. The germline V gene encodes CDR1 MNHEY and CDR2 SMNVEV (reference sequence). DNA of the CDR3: TGTGCCAGCACGACTGCCGGAGGTAATGGCTACACCTTC. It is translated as CASTTAGGNGYTF.

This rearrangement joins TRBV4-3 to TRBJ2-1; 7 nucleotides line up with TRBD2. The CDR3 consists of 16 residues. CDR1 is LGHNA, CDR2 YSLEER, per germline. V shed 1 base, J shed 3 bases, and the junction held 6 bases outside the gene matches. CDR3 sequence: CASSQGLAGDYNEQFF. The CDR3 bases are TGCGCCAGCAGCCAAGGTTTAGCGGGTGACTACAATGAGCAGTTCTTC.

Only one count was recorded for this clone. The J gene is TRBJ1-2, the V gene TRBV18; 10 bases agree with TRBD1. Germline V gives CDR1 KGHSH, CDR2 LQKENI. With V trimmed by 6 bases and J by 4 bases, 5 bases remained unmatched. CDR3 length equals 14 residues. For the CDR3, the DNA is TGTGCCAGCTCGTTGGGACAGGGGATCTATGGCTACACCTTC. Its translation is CASSLGQGIYGYTF. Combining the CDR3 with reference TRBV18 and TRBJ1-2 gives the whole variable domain NAGVMQNPRHLVRRRGQEARLRCSPMKGHSHVYWYRQLPEEGLKFMVYLQKENIIDESGMPKERFSAEFPKEGPSILRIQQVVRGDSAAYFCASSLGQGIYGYTFGSGTRLTVV.

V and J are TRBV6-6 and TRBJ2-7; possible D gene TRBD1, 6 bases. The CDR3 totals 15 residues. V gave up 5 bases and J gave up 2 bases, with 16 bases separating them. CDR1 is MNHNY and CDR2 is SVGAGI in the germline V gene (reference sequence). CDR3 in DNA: TGTGCCAGCAGTACCCGGGACACCCCGCCCTACGAGCAGTACTTC. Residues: CASSTRDTPPYEQYF.

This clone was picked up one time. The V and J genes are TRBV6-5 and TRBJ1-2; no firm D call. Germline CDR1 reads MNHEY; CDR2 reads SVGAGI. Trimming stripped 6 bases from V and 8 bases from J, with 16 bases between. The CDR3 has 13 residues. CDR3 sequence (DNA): TGTGCCAGCAGCCGCAATCCAGGATTGGGCTACACCTTC. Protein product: CASSRNPGLGYTF.

CDR3 protein: CAWSGGRHSYEQYF. The CDR3 DNA is TGTGCCTGGAGTGGCGGGAGACACTCCTACGAGCAGTACTTC. V is TRBV30 and J is TRBJ2-7; 7 bases align to TRBD2. Unmatched junction bases numbered 3, after V lost 1 base and J lost 0 bases. Germline-derived CDR1 and CDR2 are GTSNPN and SVGIG (reference sequence). The CDR3 sequence is 14 residues long.

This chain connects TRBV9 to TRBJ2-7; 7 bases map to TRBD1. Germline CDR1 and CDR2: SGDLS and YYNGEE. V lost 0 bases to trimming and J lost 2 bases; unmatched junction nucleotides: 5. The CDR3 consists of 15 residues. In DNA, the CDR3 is TGTGCCAGCAGCGTAGCGGCAGGGGGTCCCTACGAGCAGTACTTC. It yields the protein CASSVAAGGPYEQYF.

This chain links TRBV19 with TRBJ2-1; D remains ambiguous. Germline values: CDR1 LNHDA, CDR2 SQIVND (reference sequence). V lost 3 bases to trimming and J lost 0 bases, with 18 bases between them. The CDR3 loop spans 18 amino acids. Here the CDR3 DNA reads TGTGCCAGTAGTATTGAATGCTCCCTGCCGAGCTCCTACAATGAGCAGTTCTTC. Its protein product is CASSIECSLPSSYNEQFF.

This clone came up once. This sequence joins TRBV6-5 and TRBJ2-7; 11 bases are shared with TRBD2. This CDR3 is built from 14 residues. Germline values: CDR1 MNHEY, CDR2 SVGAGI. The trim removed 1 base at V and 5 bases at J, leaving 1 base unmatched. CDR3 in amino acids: CASSYWTSGHEQYF. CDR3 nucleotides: TGTGCCAGCAGTTACTGGACTAGCGGGCACGAGCAGTACTTC.

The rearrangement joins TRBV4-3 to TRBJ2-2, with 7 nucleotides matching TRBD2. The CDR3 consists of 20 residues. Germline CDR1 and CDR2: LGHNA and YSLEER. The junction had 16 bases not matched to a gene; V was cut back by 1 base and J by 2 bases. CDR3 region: CASSQASPGSTSLNTGELFF. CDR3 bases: TGCGCCAGCAGCCAAGCCTCCCCCGGGTCGACTAGCCTAAACACCGGGGAGCTGTTTTTT.

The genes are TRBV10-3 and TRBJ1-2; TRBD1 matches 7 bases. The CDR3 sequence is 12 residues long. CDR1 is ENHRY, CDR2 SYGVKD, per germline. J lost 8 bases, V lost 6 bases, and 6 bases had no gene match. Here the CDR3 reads CAIRTDREGYTF. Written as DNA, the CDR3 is TGTGCCATCAGGACAGACAGGGAGGGCTACACCTTC.

CDR3 DNA: TGCGCCAGCAGCCAAGGTCGGCTAGCGGGGAACTACGAGCAGTACTTC. Translated: CASSQGRLAGNYEQYF. V gene TRBV4-3 combines with J gene TRBJ2-7; 9 bases match TRBD2. This CDR3 has 16 amino acids. Germline CDR1 and CDR2: LGHNA and YSLEER. V lost 1 base and J lost 3; bases outside the gene matches: 7.

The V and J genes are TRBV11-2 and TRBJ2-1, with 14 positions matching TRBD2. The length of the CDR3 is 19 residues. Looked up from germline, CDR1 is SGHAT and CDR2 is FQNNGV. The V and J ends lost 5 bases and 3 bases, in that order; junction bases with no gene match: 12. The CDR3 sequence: CASSPGLAGDLGCYNEQFF. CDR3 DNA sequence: TGTGCCAGCAGCCCGGGACTAGCGGGAGATTTGGGGTGCTACAATGAGCAGTTCTTC. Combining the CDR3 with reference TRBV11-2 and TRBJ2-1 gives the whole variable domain EAGVAQSPRYKIIEKRQSVAFWCNPISGHATLYWYQQILGQGPKLLIQFQNNGVVDDSQLPKDRFSAERLKGVDSTLKIQPAKLEDSAVYLCASSPGLAGDLGCYNEQFFGPGTRLTVL.

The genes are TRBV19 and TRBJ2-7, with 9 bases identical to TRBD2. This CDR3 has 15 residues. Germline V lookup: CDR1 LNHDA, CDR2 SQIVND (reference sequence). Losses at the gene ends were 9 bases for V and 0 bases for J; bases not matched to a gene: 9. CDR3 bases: TGTGCCAGCCGGGAACTAGCGGGTTCCTCCTACGAGCAGTACTTC. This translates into CASRELAGSSYEQYF.

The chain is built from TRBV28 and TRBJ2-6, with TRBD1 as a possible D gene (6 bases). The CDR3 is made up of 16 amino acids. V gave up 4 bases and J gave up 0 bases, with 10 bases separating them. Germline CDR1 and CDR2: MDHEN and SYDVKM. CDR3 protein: CASSCQGHSGANVLTF. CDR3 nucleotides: TGTGCCAGCAGTTGCCAGGGACACTCTGGGGCCAACGTCCTGACTTTC. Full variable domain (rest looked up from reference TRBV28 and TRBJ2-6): DVKVTQSSRYLVKRTGEKVFLECVQDMDHENMFWYRQDPGLGLRLIYFSYDVKMKEKGDIPEGYSVSREKKERFSLILESASTNQTSMYLCASSCQGHSGANVLTFGAGSRLTVL.

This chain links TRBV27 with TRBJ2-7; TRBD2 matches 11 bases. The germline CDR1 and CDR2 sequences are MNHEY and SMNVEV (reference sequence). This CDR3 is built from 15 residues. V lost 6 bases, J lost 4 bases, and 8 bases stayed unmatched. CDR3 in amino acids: CASSLTSGKRYEQYF. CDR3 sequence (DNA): TGTGCCAGCAGCTTGACTAGCGGGAAACGTTACGAGCAGTACTTC.

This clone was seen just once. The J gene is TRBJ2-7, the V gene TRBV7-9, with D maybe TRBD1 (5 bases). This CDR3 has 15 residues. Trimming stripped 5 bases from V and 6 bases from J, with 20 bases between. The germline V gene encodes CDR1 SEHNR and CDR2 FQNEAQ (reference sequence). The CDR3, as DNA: TGTGCCAGCAGCCTGACAGATTACAGGACCCCCGAGCAGTACTTC. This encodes CASSLTDYRTPEQYF. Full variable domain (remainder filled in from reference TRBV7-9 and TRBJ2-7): DTGVSQNPRHKITKRGQNVTFRCDPISEHNRLYWYRQTLGQGPEFLTYFQNEAQLEKSRLLSDRFSAERPKGSFSTLEIQRTEQGDSAMYLCASSLTDYRTPEQYFGPGTRLTVT.